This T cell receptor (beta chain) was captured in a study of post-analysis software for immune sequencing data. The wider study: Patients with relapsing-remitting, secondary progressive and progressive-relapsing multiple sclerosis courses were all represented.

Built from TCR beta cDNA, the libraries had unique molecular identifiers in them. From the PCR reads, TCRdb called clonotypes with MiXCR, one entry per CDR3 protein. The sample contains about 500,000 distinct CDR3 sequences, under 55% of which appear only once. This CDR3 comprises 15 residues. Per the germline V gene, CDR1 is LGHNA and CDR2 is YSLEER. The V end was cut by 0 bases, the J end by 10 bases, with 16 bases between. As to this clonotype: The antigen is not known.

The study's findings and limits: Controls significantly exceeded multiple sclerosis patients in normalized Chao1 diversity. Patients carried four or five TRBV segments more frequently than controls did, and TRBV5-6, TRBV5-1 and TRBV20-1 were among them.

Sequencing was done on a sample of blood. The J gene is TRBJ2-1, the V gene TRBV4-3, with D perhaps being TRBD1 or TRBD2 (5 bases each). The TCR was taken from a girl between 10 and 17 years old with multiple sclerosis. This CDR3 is CASSQDRPGPGEQFF. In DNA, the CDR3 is TGCGCCAGCAGCCAAGATCGACCGGGGCCTGGGGAGCAGTTCTTC.